These 17 T cell receptor beta chains originate from one sample sequenced in a study of tumor and adjacent non-tumor tissue in lung cancer (dated by TCRdb to the late 2010s). Libraries were prepared through multiplex PCR. The instrument was an Illumina HiSeq 2500. TCRbeta libraries were built by three rounds of nested PCR using primers (Table S4), following protocols modified from ARM-PCR. TCRdb reanalyzed the raw reads on its own, using fastp at Q25 for trimming and MiXCR for clone calling, and kept in-frame beta chains. Each entry merges the rows of one CDR3 protein and shows their most common DNA and genes. The sample records 85,000 to 100,000 distinct CDR3 sequences, 67% of which are singletons. Of the sample, around 16% falls within the top ten clones. RNA was extracted from bulk unsorted tissue and checked for quality with a NanoDrop ND-1000 and an Agilent 2100. The source material was lung tumor tissue. The source of these receptors is a man aged 55-75 years with non-small cell lung cancer.

CDR3 region: CASSSGLAGFTGELFF. In nucleotides, the CDR3 is TGTGCCAGCAGTTCCGGACTAGCGGGTTTTACCGGGGAGCTGTTTTTT. The V call is TRBV11-1, the J call TRBJ2-2, with 11 bases lining up with TRBD2. The germline V gene has CDR1 SGHAT and CDR2 FQDESV (reference sequence). There are 16 residues in the CDR3. The junction had 8 bases not matched to a gene; V was cut back by 6 bases and J by 5 bases.

This clonotype was counted only a few times. This chain uses TRBV18 with TRBJ2-4; D assignment may be TRBD1 or TRBD2 (5 bases each). The CDR3 is made up of 15 amino acids. V was trimmed by 0 bases and J by 6 bases, leaving 12 bases between them. Germline V gene data show CDR1 as KGHSH and CDR2 as LQKENI. CDR3: CASSPPGTDTNIQYF. Written as DNA, the CDR3 is TGTGCCAGCTCACCACCCGGGACGGATACAAACATTCAGTACTTC.

A word on this clonotype: Mismatch with germline at one junction end may stem from a read error. The chain recombines TRBV5-5 with TRBJ1-5; D gene uncertain. CDR1 and CDR2 (germline): SGHKS, YYEKEE (reference sequence). The CDR3 runs to 17 residues. The DNA for the CDR3 is TGTGCAAGCAGCGATTATCCTTCCTCACTTGGTGATCTGCCCCAGCATTTT. It encodes CASSDYPSSLGDLPQHF.

This clonotype was counted many times. The rearrangement uses TRBV5-6 and TRBJ2-3, with D maybe TRBD2 (5 bases). From germline, CDR1 is SGHDT and CDR2 YYEEEE. This CDR3 has 14 residues. V lost 2 bases and J 3 bases, leaving 10 bases between the germline ends. CDR3 sequence reads: CASSFVGITDTQYF. For the CDR3, the DNA is TGTGCCAGCAGCTTTGTCGGGATTACAGATACGCAGTATTTT.

This clonotype was seen a single time. The junction shows a germline mismatch at one end, possibly a read error. This chain uses TRBV11-1 with TRBJ1-1; perhaps TRBD1 as D (6 bases). The CDR3 runs to 13 residues. The germline gives CDR1 SGHAT, CDR2 FQDESV (reference sequence). CDR3 DNA sequence: TGTTCCAGCAGCCTAGGACAGAACACTGAAGCATTCTTT. Protein: CSSSLGQNTEAFF. Full variable domain (rest looked up from reference TRBV11-1 and TRBJ1-1): EAEVAQSPRYKITEKSQAVAFWCDPISGHATLYWYRQILGQGPELLVQFQDESVVDDSQLPKDRFSAERLKGVDSTLKIQPAELGDSAMYLCSSSLGQNTEAFFGQGTRLTVV.

The genes are TRBV9 and TRBJ2-7, with a tentative D call TRBD1 (6 bases). The germline CDR1 and CDR2 sequences are SGDLS and YYNGEE. V lost 6 bases and J 5 bases, leaving 18 bases between the germline ends. The CDR3 is made up of 14 amino acids. The CDR3 loop is CASIRTVPSNEQYF. CDR3 DNA: TGTGCCAGCATCCGGACAGTACCATCCAACGAGCAGTACTTC.

This clonotype counts as medium-sized. In DNA form, the CDR3 reads TGTGCCACCCAAATTGGGATGAACACTGAAGCTTTCTTT. Its protein is CATQIGMNTEAFF. The gene calls are TRBV6-5 and TRBJ1-1; D remains unclear. Germline V gives CDR1 MNHEY, CDR2 SVGAGI. CDR3 size: 13 residues. Between the trimmed V and J ends, which lost 10 bases and 0 bases, there was a span of 12 bases.

This clonotype was seen many times. The chain employs TRBV29-1 and TRBJ2-1; the match to TRBD2 covers 8 bases. This CDR3 has 16 amino acids. Germline V CDR1 and CDR2: SQVTM, ANQGSEA. V dropped 2 bases and J dropped 6; count of bases not matched to a gene: 12. The CDR3 DNA reads as TGCAGCGTTGAAAAAAATCCAGCGGGAGTAGCCAATGAGCAGTTCTTC. This codes for CSVEKNPAGVANEQFF.

This clonotype has a single count. This may be a read error: a much more frequent sequence differs by one nucleotide. The rearrangement joins TRBV5-1 to TRBJ1-2, with D perhaps matching TRBD1 (6 bases). The CDR3 totals 12 residues. Germline V gene lookup returns CDR1 SGHRS and CDR2 YFSETQ. CDR3 region: CASSMAGEGYTF. DNA of the CDR3: TGTGCCAGCAGCATGGCAGGGGAGGGCTACACCTTC.

Details on this clonotype: Compared with germline, one end of the junction differs, possibly owing to a read error. The chain combines TRBV11-3 with TRBJ2-3; D remains ambiguous. The DNA end is a closer match to TRBJ1-5, so the J assignment may be wrong. Germline V gene lookup returns CDR1 SGHNT and CDR2 YENEEA. The CDR3 sequence is 15 residues long. The CDR3 sequence is CASSLAAGFTNTQHF. CDR3 bases: TGTGCCAGCAGTTTAGCAGCGGGCTTCACAAATACGCAGCATTTT.

V and J are TRBV11-3 and TRBJ2-6; the D gene is possibly TRBD1 (5 bases). Trimming shortened V by 5 bases and J by 0 bases, and 8 bases separated the two germline ends. Germline V gene data show CDR1 as SGHNT and CDR2 as YENEEA. The CDR3 totals 15 residues. The CDR3 coding sequence is TGTGCCAGCAGCGACACAGGCTCTGGGGCCAACGTCCTGACTTTC. Translation gives CASSDTGSGANVLTF.

This clonotype showed up just once. The V gene is TRBV29-1, the J gene TRBJ2-5; weak D call: TRBD2 (6 bases). The CDR3 totals 15 residues. Germline V gene data show CDR1 as SQVTM and CDR2 as ANQGSEA. V shed 1 base and J shed 12 bases, with 24 bases lying between them. The CDR3 region has the DNA TGCAGCGTTGAAGTCGGCGGGGCTTGGGGGGAGACAGAGTACTTC. This codes for CSVEVGGAWGETEYF.

There are a few counts of this clonotype. At one boundary the junction diverges from the germline segment, which might be a read error. The chain employs TRBV6-5 and TRBJ1-3; tentatively, D is TRBD1 (5 bases). The CDR3 is 14 residues long. Looked up from germline, CDR1 is MNHEY and CDR2 is SVGAGI. CDR3: CASSYRTTGNTIYF. CDR3 nucleotide sequence: TGTGCCAGCAGTTACCGGACAACGGGAAACACCATATATTTC.

As for this clonotype: At one end the junction does not follow the germline gene, possibly because of a read error. The rearrangement links TRBV11-2 to TRBJ2-5; 8 bases map to TRBD2. Per the germline V gene, CDR1 is SGHAT and CDR2 is FQNNGV. The CDR3 covers 16 residues. The CDR3 protein is CASILPGLAVQETQYF. The CDR3 DNA reads TGTGCGAGCATCTTACCCGGACTAGCCGTCCAAGAGACCCAGTACTTC.

A few counts support this clonotype. This may come from a read error, since a much larger clone is one base off. This chain connects TRBV4-3 to TRBJ2-1; D remains unclear. The germline V gene encodes CDR1 LGHNA and CDR2 YSLEER. V lost 5 bases and J lost 5, with 13 bases in between. The CDR3 consists of 14 residues. The DNA of the CDR3 is TGCGCCAGCAGCATGGGTACCCTAAACAATGAGCAGTTCTTC. This codes for CASSMGTLNNEQFF.

The rearrangement links TRBV6-5 to TRBJ2-7; 9 bases are a match to TRBD1. Germline V gene lookup returns CDR1 MNHEY and CDR2 SVGAGI. The CDR3 is 16 residues long. The trim removed 6 bases at V and 4 bases at J, leaving 13 bases unmatched. The CDR3 region is CASRSTKQGAVYEQYF. DNA of the CDR3: TGTGCCAGCAGATCCACTAAACAGGGGGCGGTATACGAGCAGTACTTC.

Concerning this clonotype itself: Compared with germline, one end of the junction differs, possibly owing to a read error. The chain uses TRBV29-1 and TRBJ1-2; no definite D call. This CDR3 contains 10 residues. CDR1 SQVTM and CDR2 ANQGSEA come from the germline V gene. The CDR3 loop is CSVDCMGYTF. The CDR3 DNA is TGCAGTGTTGACTGCATGGGCTACACCTTC.